What follows are 3 T cell receptor beta chains derived from one specimen sequenced in a study of blood T cell repertoires in COVID-19. Repertoires were generated with immunoSEQ multiplex PCR, while TCRdb's copy carries only in-frame clones and drops some. Of just over 300,000 clones in the sample, under 90% were seen once. Sequencing was done on a sample of PBMCs or T cells enriched from blood (not recorded which). The receptors were sampled from a man aged 25-45 years who had recovered from COVID-19.

This clone was counted a few times. The chain uses TRBV12-3 or TRBV12-4 and TRBJ1-4; possible D gene TRBD1, 5 bases. The CDR3 is 13 amino acids. The ends were cut back, 4 bases at V and 5 bases at J, with 8 bases in the middle. The CDR3 sequence: CASSSGLNEKLFF. The DNA of the CDR3 is TGTGCCAGCAGTTCAGGGTTAAATGAAAAACTGTTTTTT.

The gene calls are TRBV24-1 and TRBJ2-7; 9 bases line up with TRBD1. V lost 10 bases and J lost 7; bases outside the gene matches: 7. Germline V gene data show CDR1 as KGHDR and CDR2 as SFDVKD. CDR3 length equals 12 residues. The CDR3: CATWDREEEQYF. CDR3 sequence (DNA): TGTGCCACTTGGGACAGGGAGGAGGAGCAGTACTTC.

CDR3 in DNA: TGCGCCAGCAGCCACCCCGTCGGGAATTACGAGCAGTACTTC. Translating gives CASSHPVGNYEQYF. The gene calls are TRBV4-1 and TRBJ2-7, with D possibly TRBD2 on 5 matching bases. V was trimmed by 3 bases and J by 4 bases, leaving 13 bases between them. The CDR3 covers 14 residues. Germline V gives CDR1 MGHRA, CDR2 YSYEKL.